Listed below are T cell receptor beta chains from one sample, sequenced in a study of blood T cells in healthy people across ages. TCRdb re-called the 5' RACE reads with MiXCR, one entry per CDR3 protein. The data contain over 950,000 distinct CDR3 sequences, just over 50% of them singletons. The sample comprised blood. These receptors came from a woman between 55 and 75 years old in good health. Both conserved end residues are part of each CDR3. The D gene is left open where the match is weak. Size values are once, few and many counts, or a class for expanded clones, and some rows have none.

>TRBJ2-7|TRBV7-9|NA|NA
TGTGCCAGCAGCTTTCCTCCCGAGCAGTACTTC
CASSFPPEQYF
>TRBJ2-3|TRBV20-1|NA|NA
TGCAGTGCTCCAGGGAGGTGGGACACAGATACGCAGTATTTT
CSAPGRWDTDTQYF
>TRBJ2-4|TRBV9|few|NA
TGTGCCAGCAGCGTAGTATCCAGGGAGCAGTACTTC
CASSVVSREQYF
>TRBJ1-2|TRBV6-1|NA|NA
TGTGCCAGCAGGGAGGACAGATTGTATGGCTACACCTTC
CASREDRLYGYTF
>TRBJ2-2|TRBV12-3/TRBV12-4|NA|TRBD2
TGTGCCAGCAGTCCAAGGAGCGGGAGAAGCCCCGGGGAGCTGTTTTTT
CASSPRSGRSPGELFF
>TRBJ1-2|TRBV2|many|NA
TGTGCCAGCAGTGAAGCGCTTCCGATGAGTGGCTACACCTTC
CASSEALPMSGYTF
>TRBJ2-1|TRBV12-3/TRBV12-4|few|TRBD2
TGTGCCAGCAGTTTGAATAGCGGGAGAGACAATGAGCAGTTCTTC
CASSLNSGRDNEQFF
>TRBJ1-4|TRBV4-1|few|NA
TGCGCCAGCAGCCAAGTTCGGGGGCGTGGTGAAAAACTGTTTTTT
CASSQVRGRGEKLFF
>TRBJ1-4|TRBV28|NA|NA
TGTGCCAGCCGGAGCGGGGCAGTTAATGAAAAACTGTTTTTT
CASRSGAVNEKLFF
>TRBJ2-1|TRBV7-9|few|NA
TGTGCCAGCAGCCAAGAAACTCGACAGGGCGGGGAGTTCTTC
CASSQETRQGGEFF
>TRBJ2-7|TRBV2|few|NA
TGTGCCAGCAGAGCAGAAACCTACGAGCAGTACTTC
CASRAETYEQYF
>TRBJ2-5|TRBV3-1|NA|NA
TGTGCCAGCAGCCAAAATCCAGGACCAGAGACCCAGTACTTC
CASSQNPGPETQYF
>TRBJ2-3|TRBV15|NA|NA
TGTGCCACCAGCGCCCGGGGCGGGACCAGCACAGATACGCAGTATTTT
CATSARGGTSTDTQYF
>TRBJ1-2|TRBV15|many|NA
TGTGCCATTGGGGCCAGAAACAACTATGGCTACACCTTC
CAIGARNNYGYTF
>TRBJ2-7|TRBV7-2|few|NA
TGTGCCAGCAGCAGCTTTGGGAGCGAGCAGTACTTC
CASSSFGSEQYF
>TRBJ2-1|TRBV7-2|few|TRBD2
TGTGCCAGCAGCTCCAGACTAGCGGGATTGAACAATGAGCAGTTCTTC
CASSSRLAGLNNEQFF
>TRBJ2-4|TRBV12-3/TRBV12-4|NA|TRBD2
TGTGCCAGCAGTCCATCTAGCGGGAGGTTCCCCATTCAGTACTTC
CASSPSSGRFPIQYF
>TRBJ2-2|TRBV7-8|few|TRBD2
TGTGCCAGCAGCTTTACTAGCGGGAGTTACACCGGGGAGCTGTTTTTT
CASSFTSGSYTGELFF
>TRBJ2-3|TRBV7-2|NA|NA
TGTGCCAGCAGCTCGAATGGGAGGTGGAATACGCAGTATTTT
CASSSNGRWNTQYF
>TRBJ2-7|TRBV6-6|NA|TRBD2
TGTGCCAGCGGAGCGGGAGCTTCCTACGAGCAGTACTTC
CASGAGASYEQYF
>TRBJ2-7|TRBV20-1|NA|NA
TGCAGTGCCATGGTCAATCGGGTTTACGAGCAGTACTTC
CSAMVNRVYEQYF
>TRBJ2-3|TRBV5-1|few|TRBD2
TGCGCCAGCAGCCCGATGTCTAGCGGGGATACAGATACGCAGTATTTT
CASSPMSSGDTDTQYF
>TRBJ1-4|TRBV12-3/TRBV12-4|once|NA
TGTGCCAGCAGGCTGGGACGGGGGGAACTGTTTTTT
CASRLGRGELFF
>TRBJ1-1|TRBV5-1|NA|TRBD1
TGCGCCAGCAGCATAGCGACAGGGATGAACACTGAAGCTTTCTTT
CASSIATGMNTEAFF
>TRBJ2-7|TRBV11-3|NA|NA
TGTGCCAGCAGCCACTTTACGGGCTACGAGCAGTACTTC
CASSHFTGYEQYF
>TRBJ2-3|TRBV28|NA|TRBD2
TGTGCCAGCAGCCGGGGGGGACTGGTCACAGATACGCAGTATTTT
CASSRGGLVTDTQYF
>TRBJ2-5|TRBV7-2|NA|NA
TGTGCCAGCAGCTTTATGGGCTGGCAAGAGACCCAGTACTTC
CASSFMGWQETQYF
>TRBJ2-3|TRBV2|few|NA
TGTGCCAGCAGTGAAGTTCGGTCTAGCAAGGATACGCAGTATTTT
CASSEVRSSKDTQYF
>TRBJ2-2|TRBV11-3|few|NA
TGTGCCAGCAGCTTAGATGGCACCGGGGAGCTGTTTTTT
CASSLDGTGELFF
>TRBJ2-1|TRBV27|NA|NA
TGTGCCAGCAGTTTATCGGGAGGAGGAAGGCAGTTCTTC
CASSLSGGGRQFF
>TRBJ2-1|TRBV5-1|NA|NA
TGCGCCAGCACAAAGGACTGGGATGAGCAGTTCTTC
CASTKDWDEQFF
>TRBJ1-1|TRBV12-3/TRBV12-4|NA|NA
TGTGCCAGCAGTTTAGAGGGGGGGGAAAACACTGAAGCTTTCTTT
CASSLEGGENTEAFF
>TRBJ1-2|TRBV7-8|once|NA
TGTGCCAGCAGCTCCCTCGGACGATACTATGGCTACACCTTC
CASSSLGRYYGYTF